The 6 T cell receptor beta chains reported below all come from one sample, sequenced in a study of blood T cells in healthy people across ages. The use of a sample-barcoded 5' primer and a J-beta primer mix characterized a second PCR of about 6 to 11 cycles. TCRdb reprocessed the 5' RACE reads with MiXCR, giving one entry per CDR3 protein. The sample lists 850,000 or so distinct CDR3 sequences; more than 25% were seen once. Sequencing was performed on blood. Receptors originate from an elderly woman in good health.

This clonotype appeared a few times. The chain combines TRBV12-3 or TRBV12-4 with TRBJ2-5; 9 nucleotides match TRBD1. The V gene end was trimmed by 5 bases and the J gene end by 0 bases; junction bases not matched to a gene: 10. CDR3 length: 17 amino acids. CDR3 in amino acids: CASSPTGTGRDQETQYF. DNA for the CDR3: TGTGCCAGCAGTCCTACGGGGACAGGGAGGGACCAAGAGACCCAGTACTTC.

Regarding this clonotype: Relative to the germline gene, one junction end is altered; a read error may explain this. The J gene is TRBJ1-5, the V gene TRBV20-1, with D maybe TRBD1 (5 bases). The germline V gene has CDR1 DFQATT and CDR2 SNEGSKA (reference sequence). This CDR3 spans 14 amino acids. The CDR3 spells CSARPGSFNPPQHF. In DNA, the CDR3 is TGCAGTGCTAGGCCAGGGAGTTTCAATCCGCCCCAGCATTTT.

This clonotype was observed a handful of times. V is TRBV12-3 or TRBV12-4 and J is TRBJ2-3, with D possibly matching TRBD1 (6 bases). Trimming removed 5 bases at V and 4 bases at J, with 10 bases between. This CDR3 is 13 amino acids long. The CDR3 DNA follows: TGTGCCAGCAGTCTAGAGGGGGCAGATACGCAGTATTTT. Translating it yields CASSLEGADTQYF.

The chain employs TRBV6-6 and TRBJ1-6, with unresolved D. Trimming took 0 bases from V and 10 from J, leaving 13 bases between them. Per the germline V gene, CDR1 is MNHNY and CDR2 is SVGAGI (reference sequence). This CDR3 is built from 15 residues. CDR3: CASSYSTVGWSPLHF. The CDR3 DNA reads TGTGCCAGCAGTTACTCGACGGTGGGTTGGTCACCCCTCCACTTT.

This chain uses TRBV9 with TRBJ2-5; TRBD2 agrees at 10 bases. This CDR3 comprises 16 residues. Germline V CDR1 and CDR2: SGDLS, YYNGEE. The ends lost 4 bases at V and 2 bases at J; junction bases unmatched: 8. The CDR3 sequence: CASSRPSGGRQETQYF. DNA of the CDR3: TGTGCCAGCAGCCGACCTAGCGGGGGCCGACAAGAGACCCAGTACTTC.

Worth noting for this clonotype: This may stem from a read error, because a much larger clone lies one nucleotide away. The CDR3 DNA is TGTGCCAGCAAGGGGACAGGGTTCGAGCAGTACTTC. As protein: CASKGTGFEQYF. The chain carries TRBV2 and TRBJ2-4, with TRBD1 matching over 9 bases. The J call may be faulty, since TRBJ2-7 better matches the DNA end. The germline CDR1 and CDR2 sequences are SNHLY and FYNNEI. The CDR3 extends over 12 amino acids.